This TCR beta chain was found in a study of naive and memory T cell subsets. TCR cDNA received a 3' ligated oligonucleotide that carried a UMI. Whole blood, about 2.5 ml, came from adult healthy volunteers. Four PCR rounds used nested alpha and beta constant region primers plus the SP2 primer. Blood and skin TCR RNA was reverse transcribed with alpha and beta constant primers. Using its own MiXCR run on the 5' RACE reads, TCRdb lists one record per CDR3 protein. The data show some 60,000 distinct CDR3 sequences, over 6% seen once. The CDR3 loop spans 14 amino acids. V lost 0 bases and J lost 9, with 13 bases in between. Germline V gene sequence: CDR1 LGHNA, CDR2 YSLEER. Findings and caveats of the study: Potentially, T cell activation and differentiation skew this RNA-based measurement.

This clonotype was seen more than once but under ten times. What it binds is unknown. This receptor was taken from a female donor in good health. V usage is TRBV4-3 and J usage is TRBJ2-3; D is unresolved. The CDR3 bases are TGCGCCAGCAGCCAAGACCTCCGAGCTACCACGCAGTATTTT. Its translation: CASSQDLRATTQYF.